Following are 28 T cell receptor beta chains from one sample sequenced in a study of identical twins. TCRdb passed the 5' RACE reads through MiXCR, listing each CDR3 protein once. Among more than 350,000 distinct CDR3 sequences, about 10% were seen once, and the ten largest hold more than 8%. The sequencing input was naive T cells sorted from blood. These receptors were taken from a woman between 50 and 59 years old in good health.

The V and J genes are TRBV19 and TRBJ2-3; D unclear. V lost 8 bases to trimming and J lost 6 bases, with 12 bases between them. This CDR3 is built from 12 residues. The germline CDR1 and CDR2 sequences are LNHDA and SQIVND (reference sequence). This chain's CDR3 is CASHNGWDTQYF. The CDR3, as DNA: TGTGCCAGTCATAACGGTTGGGATACGCAGTATTTT.

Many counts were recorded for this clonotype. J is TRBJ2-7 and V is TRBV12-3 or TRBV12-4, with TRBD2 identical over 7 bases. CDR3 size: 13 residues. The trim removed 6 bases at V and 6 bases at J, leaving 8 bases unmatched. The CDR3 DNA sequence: TGTGCCAGCAGCCGACGGGAGGATGGCGAGCAGTACGTC. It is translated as CASSRREDGEQYV.

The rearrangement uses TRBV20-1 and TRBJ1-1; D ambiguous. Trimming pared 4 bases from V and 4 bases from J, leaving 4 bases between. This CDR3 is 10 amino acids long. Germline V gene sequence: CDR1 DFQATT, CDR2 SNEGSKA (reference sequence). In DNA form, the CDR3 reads TGCAGTGCTAAGTTCACTGAAGCTTTCTTT. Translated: CSAKFTEAFF.

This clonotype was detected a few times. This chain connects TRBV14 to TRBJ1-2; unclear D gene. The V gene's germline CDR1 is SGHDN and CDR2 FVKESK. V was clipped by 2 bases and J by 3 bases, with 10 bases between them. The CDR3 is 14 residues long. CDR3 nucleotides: TGTGCCAGCAGCCAACCAGGTGCTTACTATGGCTACACCTTC. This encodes CASSQPGAYYGYTF.

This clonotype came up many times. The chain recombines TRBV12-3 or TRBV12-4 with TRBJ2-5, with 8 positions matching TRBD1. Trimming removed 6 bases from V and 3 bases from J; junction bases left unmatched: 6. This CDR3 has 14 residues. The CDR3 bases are TGTGCCAGCAGCAATGGACAGGGTAAAGAGACCCAGTACTTC. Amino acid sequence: CASSNGQGKETQYF.

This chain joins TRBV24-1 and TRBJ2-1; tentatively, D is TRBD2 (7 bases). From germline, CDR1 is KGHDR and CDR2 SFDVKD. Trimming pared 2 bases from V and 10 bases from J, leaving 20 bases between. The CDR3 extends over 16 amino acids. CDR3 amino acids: CATSDWDFAEGGEQFF. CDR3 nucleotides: TGTGCCACCAGTGATTGGGACTTCGCGGAGGGGGGGGAGCAGTTCTTC.

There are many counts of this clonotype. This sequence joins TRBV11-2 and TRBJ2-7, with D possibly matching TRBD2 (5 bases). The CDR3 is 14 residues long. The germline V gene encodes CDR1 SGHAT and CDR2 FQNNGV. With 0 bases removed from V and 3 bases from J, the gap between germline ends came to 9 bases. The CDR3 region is CASSLDPGLYEQYF. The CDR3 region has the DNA TGTGCCAGCAGCTTAGATCCCGGACTCTACGAGCAGTACTTC.

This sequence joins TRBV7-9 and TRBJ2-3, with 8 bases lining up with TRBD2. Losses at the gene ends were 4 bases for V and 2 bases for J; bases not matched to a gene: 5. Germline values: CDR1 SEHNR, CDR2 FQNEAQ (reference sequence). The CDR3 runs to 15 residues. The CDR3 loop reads CASSSGLGVTDTQYF. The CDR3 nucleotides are TGTGCCAGCAGCTCGGGACTAGGAGTCACAGATACGCAGTATTTT.

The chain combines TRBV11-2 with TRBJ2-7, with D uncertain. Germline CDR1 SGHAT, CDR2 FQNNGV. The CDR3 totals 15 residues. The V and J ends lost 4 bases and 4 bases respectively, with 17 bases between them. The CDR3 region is CASSSTGRLEYEQYF. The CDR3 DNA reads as TGTGCCAGCAGCTCGACCGGACGGTTAGAGTACGAGCAGTACTTC.

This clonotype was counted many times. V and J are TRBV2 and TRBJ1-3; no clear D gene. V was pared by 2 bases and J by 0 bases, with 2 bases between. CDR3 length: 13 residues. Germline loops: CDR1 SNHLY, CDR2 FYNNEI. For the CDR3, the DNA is TGTGCCAGCAGTGAAAACTCTGGAAACACCATATATTTT. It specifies CASSENSGNTIYF.

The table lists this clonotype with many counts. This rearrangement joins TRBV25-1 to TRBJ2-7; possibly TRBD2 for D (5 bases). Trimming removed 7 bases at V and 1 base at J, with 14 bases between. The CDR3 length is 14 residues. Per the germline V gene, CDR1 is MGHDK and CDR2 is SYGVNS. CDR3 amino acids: CASTSLGGSYEQYF. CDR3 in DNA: TGTGCCAGCACCTCCCTAGGCGGGTCCTACGAGCAGTACTTC.

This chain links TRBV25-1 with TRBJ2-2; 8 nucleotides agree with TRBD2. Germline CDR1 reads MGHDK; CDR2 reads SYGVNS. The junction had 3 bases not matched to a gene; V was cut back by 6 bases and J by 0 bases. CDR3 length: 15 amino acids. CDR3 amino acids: CASSREGTNTGELFF. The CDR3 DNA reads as TGTGCCAGCAGCCGGGAGGGAACGAACACCGGGGAGCTGTTTTTT.

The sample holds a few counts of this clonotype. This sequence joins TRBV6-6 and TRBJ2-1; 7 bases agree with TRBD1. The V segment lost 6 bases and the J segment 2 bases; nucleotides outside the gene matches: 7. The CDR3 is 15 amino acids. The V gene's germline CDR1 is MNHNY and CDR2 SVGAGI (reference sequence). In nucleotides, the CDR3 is TGTGCCAGCAGCAACGGGGACAGTCCCTACAATGAGCAGTTCTTC. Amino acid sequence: CASSNGDSPYNEQFF.

In DNA form, the CDR3 reads TGCGCCAGCAGCCACGAACTAGCGGCACCCTACAATGAGCAGTTCTTC. Its translation is CASSHELAAPYNEQFF. V is TRBV4-1 and J is TRBJ2-1, with TRBD2 identical over 8 bases. This CDR3 spans 16 amino acids. V dropped 3 bases and J dropped 2; count of bases not matched to a gene: 6. Germline CDR1 MGHRA, CDR2 YSYEKL.

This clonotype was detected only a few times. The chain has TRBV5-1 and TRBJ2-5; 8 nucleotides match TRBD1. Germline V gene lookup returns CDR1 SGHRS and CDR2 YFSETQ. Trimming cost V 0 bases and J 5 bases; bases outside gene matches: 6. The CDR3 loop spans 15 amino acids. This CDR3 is CASSLDGQGRETQYF. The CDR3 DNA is TGCGCCAGCAGCTTGGATGGACAGGGAAGGGAGACCCAGTACTTC.

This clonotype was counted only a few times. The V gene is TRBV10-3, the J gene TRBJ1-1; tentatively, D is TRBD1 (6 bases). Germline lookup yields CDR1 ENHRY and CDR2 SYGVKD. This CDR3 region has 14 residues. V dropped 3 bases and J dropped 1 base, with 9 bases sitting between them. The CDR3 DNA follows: TGTGCCATCAGTGAAAGGGGGGAGAACACTGAAGCTTTCTTT. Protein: CAISERGENTEAFF.

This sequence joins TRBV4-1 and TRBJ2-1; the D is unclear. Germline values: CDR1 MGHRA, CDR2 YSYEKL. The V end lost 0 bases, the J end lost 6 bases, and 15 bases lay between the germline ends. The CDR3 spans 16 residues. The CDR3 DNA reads TGCGCCAGCAGCCAAGAGATCGGGCGGTCCCTCAATGAGCAGTTCTTC. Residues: CASSQEIGRSLNEQFF.

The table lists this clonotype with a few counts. CDR3 in amino acids: CSVVVRASGNTIYF. DNA of the CDR3: TGCAGCGTTGTTGTTAGGGCTTCGGGGAACACCATATATTTT. This chain links TRBV29-1 with TRBJ1-3; D is unclear. V lost 4 bases and J lost 7, with 17 bases in between. CDR1 and CDR2 from the germline V gene are SQVTM and ANQGSEA. The CDR3 is made up of 14 amino acids.

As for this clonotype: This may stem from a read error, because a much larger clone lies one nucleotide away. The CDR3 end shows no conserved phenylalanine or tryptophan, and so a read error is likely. CDR3 loop: CAISELQGGNTGELFI. CDR3 sequence (DNA): TGTGCCATCAGTGAACTCCAGGGGGGCAACACCGGGGAGCTGTTTATT. This sequence joins TRBV10-3 and TRBJ2-2, with D possibly TRBD1 on 7 matching bases. CDR1 and CDR2 from the germline V gene are ENHRY and SYGVKD. The V gene lost 3 bases and the J gene lost 2 bases, with 13 bases spanning the gap. The CDR3 length is 16 residues.

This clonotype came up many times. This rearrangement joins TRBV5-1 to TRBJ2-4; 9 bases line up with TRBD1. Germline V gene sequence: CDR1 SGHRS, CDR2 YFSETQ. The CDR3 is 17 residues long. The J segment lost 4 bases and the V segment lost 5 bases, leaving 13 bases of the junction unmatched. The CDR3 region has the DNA TGCGCCAGCAGTCCGGCTAGGACAGGGGATAGGAAAAACATTCAGTACTTC. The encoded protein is CASSPARTGDRKNIQYF.

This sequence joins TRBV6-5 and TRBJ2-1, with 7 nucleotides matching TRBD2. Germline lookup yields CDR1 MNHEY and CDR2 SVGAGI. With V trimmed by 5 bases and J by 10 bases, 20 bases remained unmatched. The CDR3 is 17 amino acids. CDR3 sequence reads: CASSPVDSGWALWEQFF. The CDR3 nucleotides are TGTGCCAGCAGTCCCGTGGATAGCGGGTGGGCGCTCTGGGAGCAGTTCTTC.

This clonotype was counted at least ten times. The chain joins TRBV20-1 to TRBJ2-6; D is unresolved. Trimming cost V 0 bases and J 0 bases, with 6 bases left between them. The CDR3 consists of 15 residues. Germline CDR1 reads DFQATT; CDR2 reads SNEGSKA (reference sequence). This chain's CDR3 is CSARDPSSGANVLTF. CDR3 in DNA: TGCAGTGCTAGAGACCCAAGCTCTGGGGCCAACGTCCTGACTTTC.

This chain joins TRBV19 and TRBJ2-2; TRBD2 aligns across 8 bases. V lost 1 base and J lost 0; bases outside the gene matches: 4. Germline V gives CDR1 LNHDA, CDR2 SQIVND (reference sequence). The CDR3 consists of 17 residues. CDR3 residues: CASSIVASGPNTGELFF. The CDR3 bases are TGTGCCAGTAGTATAGTGGCTAGCGGGCCGAACACCGGGGAGCTGTTTTTT. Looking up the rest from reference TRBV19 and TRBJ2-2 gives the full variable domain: DGGITQSPKYLFRKEGQNVTLSCEQNLNHDAMYWYRQDPGQGLRLIYYSQIVNDFQKGDIAEGYSVSREKKESFPLTVTSAQKNPTAFYLCASSIVASGPNTGELFFGEGSRLTVL.

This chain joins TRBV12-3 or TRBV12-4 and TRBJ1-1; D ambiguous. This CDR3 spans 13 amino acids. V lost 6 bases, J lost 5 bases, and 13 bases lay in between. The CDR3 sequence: CASSEHRATEAFF. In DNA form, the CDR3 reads TGTGCCAGCAGCGAGCACCGGGCGACTGAAGCTTTCTTT.

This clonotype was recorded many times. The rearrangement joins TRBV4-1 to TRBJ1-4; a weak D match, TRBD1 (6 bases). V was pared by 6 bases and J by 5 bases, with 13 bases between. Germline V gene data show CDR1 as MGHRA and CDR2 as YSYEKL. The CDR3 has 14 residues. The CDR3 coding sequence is TGCGCCAGCAGTCAACAGGGTGCAAATGAAAAACTGTTTTTT. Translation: CASSQQGANEKLFF.

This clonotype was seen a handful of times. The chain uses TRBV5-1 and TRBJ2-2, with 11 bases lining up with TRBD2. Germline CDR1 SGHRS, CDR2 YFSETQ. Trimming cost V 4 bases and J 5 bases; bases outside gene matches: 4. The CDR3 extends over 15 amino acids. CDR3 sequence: CASSIRTSGTGELFF. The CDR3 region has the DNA TGCGCCAGCAGCATCCGGACTAGCGGGACCGGGGAGCTGTTTTTT. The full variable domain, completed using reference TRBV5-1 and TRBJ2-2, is KAGVTQTPRYLIKTRGQQVTLSCSPISGHRSVSWYQQTPGQGLQFLFEYFSETQRNKGNFPGRFSGRQFSNSRSEMNVSTLELGDSALYLCASSIRTSGTGELFFGEGSRLTVL.

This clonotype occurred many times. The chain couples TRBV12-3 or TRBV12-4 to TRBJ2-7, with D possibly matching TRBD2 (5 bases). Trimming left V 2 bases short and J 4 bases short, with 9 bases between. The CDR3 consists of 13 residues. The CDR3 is CASSLRTGYEQYF. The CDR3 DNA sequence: TGTGCCAGCAGTTTAAGGACGGGATACGAGCAGTACTTC.

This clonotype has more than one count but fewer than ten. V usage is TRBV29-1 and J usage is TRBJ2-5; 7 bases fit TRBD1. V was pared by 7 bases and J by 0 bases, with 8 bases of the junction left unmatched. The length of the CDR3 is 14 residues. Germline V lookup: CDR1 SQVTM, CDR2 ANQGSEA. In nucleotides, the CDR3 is TGCAGCGCGACCCGGGGACAGTACCAAGAGACCCAGTACTTC. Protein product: CSATRGQYQETQYF.